The next 28 T cell receptor beta chains were all read from a single sample in a study of vaccination and CD4 T cells after COVID-19 (dated by TCRdb to between 2021 and 2023). For these receptors, no antigen is known. The sample's treatment or condition, from its label and the paper: 10-day PBMC culture with coronavirus spike peptide pools or control peptides (ViraFEST assay). Libraries were prepared through PCR. Sequencing was performed on an Illumina iSeq 100. DNA from cultured CD4+ T cells was subjected to TCR sequencing with the Oncomine TCR Beta short-read assay at the Johns Hopkins FTIC core. TCRdb's own reprocessing of the public reads used fastp at Q25 and MiXCR and kept productive beta chains. Each record represents a unique CDR3 protein, reported with the most common genes and DNA among its rows. Across this sample there are about 15,000 distinct CDR3 sequences, with approximately 52% seen only once. The top ten constitute about 14% of the sample.

The sample taken for sequencing was CD4+ T cells from blood, cultured in vitro. The receptors originated from a human donor who had recovered from COVID-19.

This clonotype occurred a few times. This chain links TRBV11-3 with TRBJ1-1, with D possibly matching TRBD1 (6 bases). This CDR3 spans 14 amino acids. CDR1 SGHNT and CDR2 YENEEA come from the germline V gene. Trimming stripped 7 bases from V and 0 bases from J, with 12 bases between. The CDR3 nucleotides read TGTGCCAGCACCCTAACAGGGCTGAACACTGAAGCTTTCTTT. It encodes CASTLTGLNTEAFF. The full variable domain, in which reference TRBV11-3 and TRBJ1-1 provide the parts outside the CDR3, is EAGVVQSPRYKIIEKKQPVAFWCNPISGHNTLYWYLQNLGQGPELLIRYENEEAVDDSQLPKDRFSAERLKGVDSTLKIQPAELGDSAVYLCASTLTGLNTEAFFGQGTRLTVV.

The table lists this clonotype with a few counts. The V gene is TRBV19, the J gene TRBJ2-5, with 10 positions matching TRBD1. This CDR3 comprises 15 residues. V was clipped by 6 bases and J by 1 base; unmatched bases: 5. Per the germline V gene, CDR1 is LNHDA and CDR2 is SQIVND (reference sequence). CDR3 amino acids: CASSWDRGSQETQYF. CDR3 sequence (DNA): TGTGCCAGTAGCTGGGACAGGGGATCCCAAGAGACCCAGTACTTC.

The chain links TRBV19 to TRBJ1-4, with TRBD1 matching 9 bases. V lost 7 bases and J lost 4; bases outside the gene matches: 4. Germline CDR1 is LNHDA and CDR2 is SQIVND (reference sequence). This CDR3 comprises 14 residues. CDR3 DNA: TGTGCCAGTACACCGGACAGGGGTAATGAAAAACTGTTTTTT. Translating gives CASTPDRGNEKLFF. The variable domain in full, completed from reference TRBV19 and TRBJ1-4, reads DGGITQSPKYLFRKEGQNVTLSCEQNLNHDAMYWYRQDPGQGLRLIYYSQIVNDFQKGDIAEGYSVSREKKESFPLTVTSAQKNPTAFYLCASTPDRGNEKLFFGSGTQLSVL.

The chain couples TRBV18 to TRBJ2-5; D gene uncertain. The CDR3 has 14 amino acids. V dropped 4 bases and J dropped 1 base, with 10 bases sitting between them. Germline V lookup: CDR1 KGHSH, CDR2 LQKENI. CDR3 in DNA: TGTGCCAGCTCACAAGTCACAGCCCAAGAGACCCAGTACTTC. Amino acids: CASSQVTAQETQYF. The full variable domain, in which reference TRBV18 and TRBJ2-5 provide the parts outside the CDR3, is NAGVMQNPRHLVRRRGQEARLRCSPMKGHSHVYWYRQLPEEGLKFMVYLQKENIIDESGMPKERFSAEFPKEGPSILRIQQVVRGDSAAYFCASSQVTAQETQYFGPGTRLLVL.

This clonotype appeared a few times. The rearrangement uses TRBV25-1 and TRBJ1-1; D remains ambiguous. This CDR3 has 13 amino acids. Trimming stripped 4 bases from V and 1 base from J, with 7 bases between. Germline V CDR1 and CDR2: MGHDK, SYGVNS. The CDR3 spells CASSAAGNTEAFF. In DNA form, the CDR3 reads TGTGCCAGCAGTGCGGCTGGGAACACTGAAGCTTTCTTT.

This clonotype was seen only a few times. The J gene is TRBJ2-5, the V gene TRBV6-2 or TRBV6-3, with 7 nucleotides matching TRBD2. Germline values: CDR1 MNHEY, CDR2 SVGEGT. The ends lost 6 bases at V and 4 bases at J; junction bases unmatched: 5. The CDR3 has 13 amino acids. CDR3 in DNA: TGTGCCAGCAGCCGCGGGGGTATAGAGACCCAGTACTTC. Its translation is CASSRGGIETQYF.

The V gene is TRBV20-1, the J gene TRBJ2-3, with 12 bases fitting TRBD2. V gave up 5 bases and J gave up 5 bases; unmatched junction bases: 8. Per germline, CDR1 DFQATT and CDR2 SNEGSKA (reference sequence). The CDR3 is made up of 15 amino acids. CDR3 DNA sequence: TGCAGTGCTCCCCGACTAGCGGGAGTGGGAGATACGCAGTATTTT. Its translation: CSAPRLAGVGDTQYF.

The chain recombines TRBV18 with TRBJ1-2; 7 nucleotides agree with TRBD1. Unmatched junction bases numbered 2, after V lost 1 base and J lost 6 bases. This CDR3 region has 13 residues. Germline CDR1 reads KGHSH; CDR2 reads LQKENI. The CDR3: CASSPQGANGYTF. CDR3 sequence (DNA): TGTGCCAGCTCACCACAGGGGGCGAATGGCTACACCTTC.

This CDR3 reads CASSQHENTEAFF. The CDR3 bases are TGTGCCAGCTCACAACATGAAAACACTGAAGCTTTCTTT. This chain links TRBV18 with TRBJ1-1; D is ambiguous. This CDR3 comprises 13 residues. V lost 4 bases, J lost 2 bases, and 8 bases lay in between. The germline CDR1 and CDR2 sequences are KGHSH and LQKENI.

The rearrangement links TRBV27 to TRBJ2-1; possible D gene TRBD1, 5 bases. In germline, CDR1 is MNHEY, CDR2 SMNVEV (reference sequence). Trimming took 6 bases from V and 0 from J, leaving 15 bases between them. The CDR3 is made up of 16 amino acids. The CDR3 DNA reads as TGTGCCAGCAGCCGATTGACAGTACCCTCCTACAATGAGCAGTTCTTC. This translates into CASSRLTVPSYNEQFF.

This clonotype came up once. The V call is TRBV6-2 or TRBV6-3, the J call TRBJ1-1; a possible D gene is TRBD1 (5 bases). The germline gives CDR1 MNHEY, CDR2 SVGEGT. This CDR3 is 15 amino acids long. V lost 2 bases and J 5 bases, leaving 15 bases between the germline ends. As DNA, the CDR3 is TGTGCCAGCAGTTACAAGGGGCTGACTGGGACTGAAGCTTTCTTT. This sequence encodes CASSYKGLTGTEAFF.

V usage is TRBV7-2 and J usage is TRBJ2-5; D is perhaps TRBD1 (5 bases). CDR1 is SGHTA and CDR2 is FQGNSA in the germline V gene. This CDR3 region has 12 residues. Trimming shortened V by 5 bases and J by 3 bases, and 7 bases separated the two germline ends. Here the CDR3 DNA reads TGTGCCAGCAGCGTAGGGGAAGAGACCCAGTACTTC. It translates to CASSVGEETQYF.

J is TRBJ2-2 and V is TRBV6-1, with D possibly matching TRBD1 (5 bases). Germline-derived CDR1 and CDR2 are MNHNS and SASEGT. V was clipped by 1 base and J by 4 bases, with 13 bases between them. The CDR3 consists of 16 residues. The CDR3 nucleotides read TGTGCCAGCAGTGAAGGTGTGTTTAGGGGCACCGGGGAGCTGTTTTTT. Its protein product is CASSEGVFRGTGELFF.

J is TRBJ1-2 and V is TRBV20-1; TRBD1 matches 7 bases. CDR3 length equals 14 residues. Germline V CDR1 and CDR2: DFQATT, SNEGSKA (reference sequence). The trim removed 2 bases at V and 3 bases at J, leaving 6 bases unmatched. The CDR3 sequence is CSARLRQGDYGYTF. DNA for the CDR3: TGCAGTGCTAGACTGCGTCAGGGGGACTATGGCTACACCTTC.

This sequence joins TRBV25-1 and TRBJ1-2; 7 nucleotides line up with TRBD1. V lost 4 bases to trimming and J lost 6 bases; unmatched junction nucleotides: 5. Germline CDR1 MGHDK, CDR2 SYGVNS. There are 13 residues in the CDR3. The CDR3 loop is CASSAGQVNGYTF. As DNA, the CDR3 is TGTGCCAGCAGTGCCGGACAGGTTAATGGCTACACCTTC.

This chain joins TRBV20-1 and TRBJ2-1; 10 nucleotides match TRBD2. This CDR3 spans 16 amino acids. Germline assignment: CDR1 DFQATT and CDR2 SNEGSKA (reference sequence). V shed 0 bases, J shed 7 bases, and the junction held 9 bases outside the gene matches. CDR3 bases: TGCAGTGCTAGAGACTTCCGTGAGCGGGAGGGAAATGAGCAGTTCTTC. It yields the protein CSARDFREREGNEQFF.

This chain connects TRBV29-1 to TRBJ1-1; 10 positions match TRBD1. Germline CDR1 and CDR2: SQVTM and ANQGSEA. The V and J ends lost 8 bases and 7 bases, in that order; junction bases with no gene match: 13. There are 14 residues in the CDR3. The DNA for the CDR3 is TGCAGCATTCATGACCCGGGACAGGGGAATGAAGCTTTCTTT. It yields the protein CSIHDPGQGNEAFF.

A word on this clonotype: The junction departs from the called germline gene at one end, perhaps through a read error. The gene calls are TRBV2 and TRBJ1-2; 7 bases fit TRBD1. The CDR3 runs to 11 residues. Germline loops: CDR1 SNHLY, CDR2 FYNNEI. As DNA, the CDR3 is TGTGCCAGCAGCCGGACAGGCTCCCATCGCTTC. As protein: CASSRTGSHRF.

The J gene is TRBJ2-2, the V gene TRBV19; weak D call: TRBD2 (5 bases). This CDR3 contains 14 residues. The germline V gene has CDR1 LNHDA and CDR2 SQIVND (reference sequence). The V gene lost 8 bases and the J gene lost 4 bases, with 14 bases spanning the gap. The CDR3 DNA sequence: TGTGCCAGTCTGGACTCGGGGATCACCGGGGAGCTGTTTTTT. It yields the protein CASLDSGITGELFF.

There are a few counts of this clonotype. The J gene is TRBJ2-5, the V gene TRBV2; 9 nucleotides align to TRBD1. The CDR3 totals 16 residues. The germline gives CDR1 SNHLY, CDR2 FYNNEI. The V segment lost 5 bases and the J segment 1 base; nucleotides outside the gene matches: 8. The CDR3, as DNA: TGTGCCAGCAGTCCCCGAGGGACAGGGTCCCAAGAGACCCAGTACTTC. Translated: CASSPRGTGSQETQYF.

CDR3 bases: TGTGCCAGCAGCCGGAGGCGGGAGGGCTACAATGAGCAGTTCTTC. This gives the protein CASSRRREGYNEQFF. This chain connects TRBV5-8 to TRBJ2-1; TRBD2 agrees at 9 bases. CDR1 is SGHTS, CDR2 YDEGEE, per germline. This CDR3 comprises 15 residues. V was pared by 4 bases and J by 3 bases, with 5 bases of the junction left unmatched.

The V and J genes are TRBV6-1 and TRBJ1-1; the D gene is possibly TRBD1 (5 bases). Germline lookup yields CDR1 MNHNS and CDR2 SASEGT. V dropped 6 bases and J dropped 4 bases, with 15 bases sitting between them. This CDR3 spans 14 amino acids. The chain's CDR3 is CASRRDSGGTEAFF. CDR3 DNA sequence: TGTGCCAGCAGGCGGGACTCCGGGGGCACTGAAGCTTTCTTT.

The rearrangement joins TRBV29-1 to TRBJ2-7, with D possibly being TRBD2 (5 bases). The V end lost 5 bases, the J end lost 6 bases, and 17 bases lay between the germline ends. The CDR3 consists of 13 residues. CDR1 is SQVTM and CDR2 is ANQGSEA in the germline V gene. CDR3 in DNA: TGCAGCGTTAGCCTAGCCTCCACCCTCGAGCAGTACTTC. Amino acid sequence: CSVSLASTLEQYF.

This chain joins TRBV5-6 and TRBJ2-7; D might be TRBD2 (5 bases). Germline lookup yields CDR1 SGHDT and CDR2 YYEEEE. The CDR3 is 14 residues long. V lost 4 bases, J lost 6 bases, and 17 bases lay in between. The CDR3 region is CASSLAGVGSEQYF. In nucleotides, the CDR3 is TGTGCCAGCAGCCTAGCCGGTGTGGGATCCGAGCAGTACTTC.

The gene calls are TRBV30 and TRBJ1-6; the D gene is possibly TRBD1 (5 bases). This CDR3 spans 13 amino acids. Germline values: CDR1 GTSNPN, CDR2 SVGIG (reference sequence). Between the trimmed V and J ends, which lost 3 bases and 8 bases, there was a span of 11 bases. The DNA of the CDR3 is TGTGCCTGGAGGAAGGGGTTGGATTCACCCCTCCACTTT. Amino acid sequence: CAWRKGLDSPLHF.

J is TRBJ2-1 and V is TRBV12-3 or TRBV12-4; 12 bases align to TRBD2. The CDR3 contains 14 residues. V was pared by 3 bases and J by 10 bases, with 4 bases of the junction left unmatched. CDR3 sequence: CASSFLAGGREQFF. The CDR3 DNA is TGTGCCAGCAGTTTTCTAGCGGGAGGGAGGGAGCAGTTCTTC.

J is TRBJ2-1 and V is TRBV7-3, with 10 bases lining up with TRBD2. The V segment lost 4 bases and the J segment 1 base; nucleotides outside the gene matches: 10. This CDR3 has 18 amino acids. Per the germline V gene, CDR1 is SGHTA and CDR2 is FQGTGA. CDR3 sequence reads: CASSSFSGGPQSYNEQFF. The CDR3, as DNA: TGTGCCAGCAGCTCTTTTAGCGGGGGGCCTCAATCCTACAATGAGCAGTTCTTC.

The chain uses TRBV20-1 and TRBJ1-6; tentatively, D is TRBD1 (6 bases). The CDR3 sequence is 15 residues long. Trimming stripped 0 bases from V and 7 bases from J, with 13 bases between. Per germline, CDR1 DFQATT and CDR2 SNEGSKA (reference sequence). The CDR3 loop reads CSARDLQGGNSPLHF. Written as DNA, the CDR3 is TGCAGTGCTAGAGATCTACAGGGTGGGAATTCACCCCTCCACTTT.